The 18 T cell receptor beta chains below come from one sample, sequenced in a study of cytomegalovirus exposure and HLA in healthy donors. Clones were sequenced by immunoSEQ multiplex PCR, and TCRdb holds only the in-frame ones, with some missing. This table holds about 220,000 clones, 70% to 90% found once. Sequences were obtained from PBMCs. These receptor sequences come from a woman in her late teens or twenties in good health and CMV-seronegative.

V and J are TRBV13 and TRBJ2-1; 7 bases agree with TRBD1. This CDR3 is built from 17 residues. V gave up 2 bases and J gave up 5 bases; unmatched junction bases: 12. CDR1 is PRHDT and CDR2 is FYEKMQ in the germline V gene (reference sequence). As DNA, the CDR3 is TGTGCCAGCAGCTTAAGGAATCGGGACAGCCTCGACAATGAGCAGTTCTTC. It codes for CASSLRNRDSLDNEQFF.

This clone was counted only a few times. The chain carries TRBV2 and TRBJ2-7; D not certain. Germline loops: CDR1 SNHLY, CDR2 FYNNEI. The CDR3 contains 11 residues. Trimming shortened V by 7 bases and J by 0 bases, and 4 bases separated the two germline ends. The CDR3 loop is CASKYSYEQYF. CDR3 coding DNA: TGTGCCAGCAAATACTCCTACGAGCAGTACTTC. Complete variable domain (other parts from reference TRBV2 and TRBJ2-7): EPEVTQTPSHQVTQMGQEVILRCVPISNHLYFYWYRQILGQKVEFLVSFYNNEISEKSEIFDDQFSVERPDGSNFTLKIRSTKLEDSAMYFCASKYSYEQYFGPGTRLTVT.

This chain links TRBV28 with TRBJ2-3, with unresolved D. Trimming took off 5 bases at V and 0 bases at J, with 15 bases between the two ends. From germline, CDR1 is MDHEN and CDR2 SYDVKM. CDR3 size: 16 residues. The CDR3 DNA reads TGTGCCAGCAGTCCTCGAAGTAGTACTAGCACAGATACGCAGTATTTT. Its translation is CASSPRSSTSTDTQYF.

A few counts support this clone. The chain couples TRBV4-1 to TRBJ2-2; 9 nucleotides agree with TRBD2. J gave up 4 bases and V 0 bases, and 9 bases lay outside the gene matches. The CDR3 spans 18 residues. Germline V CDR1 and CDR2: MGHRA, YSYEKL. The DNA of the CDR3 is TGCGCCAGCAGCCAAGAAGCCGGCGGGAGGGCTACCACCGGGGAGCTGTTTTTT. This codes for CASSQEAGGRATTGELFF.

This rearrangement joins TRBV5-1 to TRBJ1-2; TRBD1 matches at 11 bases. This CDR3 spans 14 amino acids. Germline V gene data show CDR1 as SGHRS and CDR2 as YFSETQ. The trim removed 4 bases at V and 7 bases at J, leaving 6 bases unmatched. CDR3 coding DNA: TGCGCCAGCAGCCTGGATGGACAGGGGGCTGGCTACACCTTC. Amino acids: CASSLDGQGAGYTF.

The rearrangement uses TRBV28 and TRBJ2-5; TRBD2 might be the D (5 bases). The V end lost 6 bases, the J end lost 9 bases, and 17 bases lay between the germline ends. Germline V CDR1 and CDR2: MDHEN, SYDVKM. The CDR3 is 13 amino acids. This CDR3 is CASRTGVVWPQYF. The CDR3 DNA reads TGTGCCAGCAGGACCGGGGTAGTCTGGCCCCAGTACTTC.

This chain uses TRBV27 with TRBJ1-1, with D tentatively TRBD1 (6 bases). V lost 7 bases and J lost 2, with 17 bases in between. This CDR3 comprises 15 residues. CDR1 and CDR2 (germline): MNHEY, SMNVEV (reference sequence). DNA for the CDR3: TGTGCCAGCACCCATATGCCACAGGGAAACACTGAAGCTTTCTTT. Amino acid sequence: CASTHMPQGNTEAFF.

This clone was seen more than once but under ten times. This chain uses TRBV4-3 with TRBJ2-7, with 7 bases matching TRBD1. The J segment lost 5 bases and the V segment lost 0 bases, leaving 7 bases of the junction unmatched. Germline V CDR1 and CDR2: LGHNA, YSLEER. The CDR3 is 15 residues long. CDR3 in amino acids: CASSQDDRASNEQYF. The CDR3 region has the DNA TGCGCCAGCAGCCAAGATGACAGGGCTTCCAACGAGCAGTACTTC.

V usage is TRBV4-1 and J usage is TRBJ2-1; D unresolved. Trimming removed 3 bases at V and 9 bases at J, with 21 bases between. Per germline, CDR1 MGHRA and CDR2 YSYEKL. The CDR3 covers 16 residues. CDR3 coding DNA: TGCGCCAGCAGCCATCTCGGCTCCCTCAGAGGCGGTGAGCAGTTCTTC. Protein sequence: CASSHLGSLRGGEQFF.

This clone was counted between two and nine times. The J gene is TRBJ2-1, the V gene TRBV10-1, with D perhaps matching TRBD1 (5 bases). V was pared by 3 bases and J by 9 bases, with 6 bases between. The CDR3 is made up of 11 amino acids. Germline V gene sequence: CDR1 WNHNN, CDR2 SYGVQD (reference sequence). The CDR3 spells CASSEGAEQFF. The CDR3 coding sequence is TGCGCCAGCAGTGAAGGGGCTGAGCAGTTCTTC.

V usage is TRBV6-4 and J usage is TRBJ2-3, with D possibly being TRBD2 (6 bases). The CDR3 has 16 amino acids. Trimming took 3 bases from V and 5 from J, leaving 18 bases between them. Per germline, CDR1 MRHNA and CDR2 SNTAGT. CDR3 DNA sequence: TGTGCCAGCAGTGAAAGGGTTGCGGGGAAGGGAGATACGCAGTATTTT. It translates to CASSERVAGKGDTQYF.

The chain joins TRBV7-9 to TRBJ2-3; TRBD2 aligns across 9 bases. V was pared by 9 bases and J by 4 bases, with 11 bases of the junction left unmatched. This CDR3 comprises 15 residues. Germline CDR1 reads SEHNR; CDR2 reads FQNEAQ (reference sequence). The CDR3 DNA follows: TGTGCCAGTCTGCCCTCTAGCGGGAAAGCAGATACGCAGTATTTT. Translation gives CASLPSSGKADTQYF.

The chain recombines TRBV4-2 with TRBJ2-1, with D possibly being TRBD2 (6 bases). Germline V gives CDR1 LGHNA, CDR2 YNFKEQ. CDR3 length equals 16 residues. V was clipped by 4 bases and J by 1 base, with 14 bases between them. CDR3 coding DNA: TGTGCCAGCAGCCGGAAAATAGCGGATTCCTACAATGAGCAGTTCTTC. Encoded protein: CASSRKIADSYNEQFF.

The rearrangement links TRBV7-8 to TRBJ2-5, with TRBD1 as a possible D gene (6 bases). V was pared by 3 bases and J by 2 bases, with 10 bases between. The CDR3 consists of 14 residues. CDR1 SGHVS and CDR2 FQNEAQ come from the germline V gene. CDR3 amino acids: CASSLGHRQETQYF. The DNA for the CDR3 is TGTGCCAGCAGCTTGGGACACCGACAAGAGACCCAGTACTTC. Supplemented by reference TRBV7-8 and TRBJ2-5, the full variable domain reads GAGVSQSPRYKVAKRGQDVALRCDPISGHVSLFWYQQALGQGPEFLTYFQNEAQLDKSGLPSDRFFAERPEGSVSTLKIQRTQQEDSAVYLCASSLGHRQETQYFGPGTRLLVL.

CDR3 DNA: TGTGCCAGCAGTTTACAGCGCGGGATCGCTACCAATGAGCAGTTCTTC. Translation gives CASSLQRGIATNEQFF. The genes are TRBV27 and TRBJ2-1; TRBD2 is a possible D gene (6 bases). Germline V lookup: CDR1 MNHEY, CDR2 SMNVEV (reference sequence). V lost 2 bases to trimming and J lost 6 bases, with 17 bases between them. This CDR3 is 16 amino acids long.

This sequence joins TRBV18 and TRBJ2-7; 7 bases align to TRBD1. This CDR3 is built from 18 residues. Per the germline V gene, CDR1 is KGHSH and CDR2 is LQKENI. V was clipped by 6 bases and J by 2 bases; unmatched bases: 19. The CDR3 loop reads CASSPTPGQPSITYEQYF. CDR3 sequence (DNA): TGTGCCAGCTCCCCTACCCCGGGACAGCCCTCTATTACCTACGAGCAGTACTTC.

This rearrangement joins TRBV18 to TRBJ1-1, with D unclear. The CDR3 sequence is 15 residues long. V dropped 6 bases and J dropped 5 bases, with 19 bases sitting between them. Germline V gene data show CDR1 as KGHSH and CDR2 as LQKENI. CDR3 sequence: CASSPRPLGETEAFF. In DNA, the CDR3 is TGTGCCAGCTCGCCAAGACCCCTCGGGGAGACTGAAGCTTTCTTT.

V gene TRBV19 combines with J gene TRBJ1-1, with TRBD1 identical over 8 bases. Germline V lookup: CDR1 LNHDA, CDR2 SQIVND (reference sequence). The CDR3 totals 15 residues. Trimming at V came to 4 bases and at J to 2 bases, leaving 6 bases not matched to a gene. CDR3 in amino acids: CASSKDREGNTEAFF. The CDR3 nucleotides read TGTGCCAGTAGTAAGGACAGGGAAGGAAACACTGAAGCTTTCTTT.